The 20 T cell receptor beta chains below were found in one sample sequenced in a study of cytomegalovirus exposure and HLA in healthy donors. PCR primers comprised 60 Vbeta and 13 Jbeta primers. Generated by immunoSEQ multiplex PCR, the TCRdb table keeps only in-frame clones and is missing some. The data hold 200,000 or so clones, with 80% observed a single time. Sequenced sample: PBMCs. These receptors all stem from a man aged 35 to 55 in good health and CMV-seropositive.

The chain joins TRBV28 to TRBJ1-5, with D perhaps TRBD1 (6 bases). CDR3 length: 17 amino acids. CDR1 is MDHEN, CDR2 SYDVKM, per germline. V was trimmed by 5 bases and J by 2 bases, leaving 19 bases between them. The CDR3 DNA is TGTGCCAGCAGTGAATGGGGGGCGGGAGGAGGCAATCAGCCCCAGCATTTT. Amino acids: CASSEWGAGGGNQPQHF. Full variable domain (missing parts from reference TRBV28 and TRBJ1-5): DVKVTQSSRYLVKRTGEKVFLECVQDMDHENMFWYRQDPGLGLRLIYFSYDVKMKEKGDIPEGYSVSREKKERFSLILESASTNQTSMYLCASSEWGAGGGNQPQHFGDGTRLSIL.

The V call is TRBV9, the J call TRBJ2-5; D unresolved. Germline lookup yields CDR1 SGDLS and CDR2 YYNGEE. V shed 0 bases and J shed 0 bases, with 6 bases lying between them. The CDR3 runs to 14 residues. CDR3 DNA sequence: TGTGCCAGCAGCGTAGGGCAGGACCAAGAGACCCAGTACTTC. It codes for CASSVGQDQETQYF.

This chain joins TRBV7-9 and TRBJ2-3; possible D gene TRBD2, 6 bases. Looked up from germline, CDR1 is SEHNR and CDR2 is FQNEAQ (reference sequence). Trimming removed 1 base from V and 9 bases from J, with 8 bases in between. This CDR3 region has 12 residues. The CDR3 here is CASSLEGRTQYF. As DNA, the CDR3 is TGTGCCAGCAGCTTAGAAGGGAGGACGCAGTATTTT.

The V and J genes are TRBV9 and TRBJ1-1; a possible D gene is TRBD1 (5 bases). This CDR3 spans 12 amino acids. The V and J ends lost 2 bases and 3 bases respectively, with 5 bases between them. Looked up from germline, CDR1 is SGDLS and CDR2 is YYNGEE. DNA for the CDR3: TGTGCCAGCAGCGTGACAGACACTGAAGCTTTCTTT. This translates into CASSVTDTEAFF.

This clone was observed a few times. The genes are TRBV5-4 and TRBJ2-5; TRBD2 matches 10 bases. The CDR3 runs to 15 residues. From germline, CDR1 is SGHNT and CDR2 YYREEE (reference sequence). After removal of 2 bases from V and 4 bases from J, the junction contained 5 bases not matched to a gene. The CDR3: CASSFLAGGGETQYF. CDR3 coding DNA: TGTGCCAGCAGCTTTTTAGCGGGGGGCGGAGAGACCCAGTACTTC.

This chain joins TRBV9 and TRBJ2-3; D is perhaps TRBD2 (5 bases). V was trimmed by 6 bases and J by 2 bases, leaving 13 bases between them. This CDR3 region has 14 residues. The germline V gene has CDR1 SGDLS and CDR2 YYNGEE. The CDR3 here is CASTGAGLTDTQYF. CDR3 nucleotide sequence: TGTGCCAGCACAGGTGCGGGTCTCACAGATACGCAGTATTTT.

This clone was counted between two and nine times. The rearrangement joins TRBV28 to TRBJ2-3; TRBD1 is a possible D gene (6 bases). This CDR3 is 15 amino acids long. Looked up from germline, CDR1 is MDHEN and CDR2 is SYDVKM. The V end lost 2 bases, the J end lost 4 bases, and 13 bases lay between the germline ends. The CDR3 bases are TGTGCCAGCAGTTTAGGGGGTCAGGGGCCAGATACGCAGTATTTT. Translated: CASSLGGQGPDTQYF.

This chain joins TRBV5-4 and TRBJ2-3; no definite D call. Trimming took off 5 bases at V and 0 bases at J, with 4 bases between the two ends. The CDR3 consists of 12 residues. Germline lookup yields CDR1 SGHNT and CDR2 YYREEE (reference sequence). The CDR3 coding sequence is TGTGCCAGCAGACAAAGCACAGATACGCAGTATTTT. Protein sequence: CASRQSTDTQYF.

CDR3 loop: CASSSRQASGANVLTF. CDR3 DNA sequence: TGTGCCAGCAGCTCCAGACAGGCCTCTGGGGCCAACGTCCTGACTTTC. The chain uses TRBV7-2 and TRBJ2-6, with D maybe TRBD1 (6 bases). The germline V gene has CDR1 SGHTA and CDR2 FQGNSA. The length of the CDR3 is 16 residues. Between the trimmed V and J ends, which lost 4 bases and 0 bases, there was a span of 10 bases.

This chain uses TRBV28 with TRBJ2-1; 11 bases agree with TRBD2. The CDR3 spans 15 residues. Germline V gene data show CDR1 as MDHEN and CDR2 as SYDVKM. V was pared by 5 bases and J by 4 bases, with 4 bases of the junction left unmatched. The CDR3 DNA reads as TGTGCCAGCAGTCCAGGGACTAGCGGATACAATGAGCAGTTCTTC. Protein: CASSPGTSGYNEQFF.

The J gene is TRBJ2-7, the V gene TRBV5-6; 9 bases map to TRBD1. Losses at the gene ends were 2 bases for V and 3 bases for J; bases not matched to a gene: 3. Germline CDR1 reads SGHDT; CDR2 reads YYEEEE. This CDR3 has 14 residues. DNA for the CDR3: TGTGCCAGCAGCTTCGGGACAGGGAGCTACGAGCAGTACTTC. Its protein product is CASSFGTGSYEQYF.

CDR3 sequence reads: CASSAMTEPYEQYF. DNA for the CDR3: TGTGCCAGCAGCGCCATGACGGAGCCCTACGAGCAGTACTTC. The chain employs TRBV9 and TRBJ2-7; D remains ambiguous. The CDR3 extends over 14 amino acids. Deletions cut 3 bases from V and 2 bases from J, with 12 bases between. CDR1 is SGDLS, CDR2 YYNGEE, per germline.

The chain recombines TRBV7-2 with TRBJ2-5; maybe TRBD1 (5 bases). Per germline, CDR1 SGHTA and CDR2 FQGNSA. This CDR3 has 15 amino acids. Trimming left V 1 base short and J 7 bases short, with 16 bases between. The DNA of the CDR3 is TGTGCCAGCAGCTTAGTTCCGACAACCAGGGCGACCCAGTACTTC. Translation gives CASSLVPTTRATQYF.

About this clone itself: Other DNA sequences in this specimen translate into the identical CDR3. The V and J genes are TRBV5-1 and TRBJ1-2, with 11 bases matching TRBD1. This CDR3 has 15 amino acids. From germline, CDR1 is SGHRS and CDR2 YFSETQ. The V gene end was trimmed by 0 bases and the J gene end by 8 bases; junction bases not matched to a gene: 6. The CDR3 DNA reads as TGCGCCAGCAGCTTGGGAGGACAGGGGGCGTCGGGCTACACCTTC. This sequence encodes CASSLGGQGASGYTF.

This clone was seen only once. This chain connects TRBV5-1 to TRBJ2-5; 12 bases align to TRBD2. The CDR3 totals 16 residues. V lost 0 bases to trimming and J lost 4 bases; unmatched junction nucleotides: 4. Germline CDR1 and CDR2: SGHRS and YFSETQ. The CDR3 protein is CASSLGGLAGRETQYF. The CDR3 coding sequence is TGCGCCAGCAGCTTGGGGGGACTAGCGGGCCGAGAGACCCAGTACTTC.

The V and J genes are TRBV19 and TRBJ1-1; a possible D gene is TRBD1 (5 bases). CDR1 LNHDA and CDR2 SQIVND come from the germline V gene (reference sequence). This CDR3 spans 14 amino acids. V lost 7 bases and J 1 base, leaving 13 bases between the germline ends. The DNA of the CDR3 is TGTGCCAGTATATTCCAGGGCGCGAACACTGAAGCTTTCTTT. This sequence encodes CASIFQGANTEAFF.

The chain joins TRBV19 to TRBJ2-1; TRBD1 agrees at 7 bases. The CDR3 runs to 13 residues. Germline CDR1 is LNHDA and CDR2 is SQIVND (reference sequence). V shed 4 bases, J shed 9 bases, and the junction held 6 bases outside the gene matches. CDR3 region: CASSNQQGREQFF. CDR3 nucleotides: TGTGCCAGTAGTAACCAACAGGGGCGTGAGCAGTTCTTC.

CDR3 bases: TGTGCCAGCAGCTTTGCAGTCCAAGAGACCCAGTACTTC. Protein: CASSFAVQETQYF. The rearrangement links TRBV7-9 to TRBJ2-5; D is undetermined. Germline CDR1 SEHNR, CDR2 FQNEAQ (reference sequence). Trimming stripped 3 bases from V and 1 base from J, with 6 bases between. The CDR3 has 13 residues.

The chain uses TRBV7-9 and TRBJ2-7; tentative D call: TRBD1 (6 bases). V was clipped by 10 bases and J by 2 bases, with 15 bases between them. Germline V lookup: CDR1 SEHNR, CDR2 FQNEAQ (reference sequence). CDR3 length: 13 residues. In DNA form, the CDR3 reads TGTGCCACCCAGGGGTCAGGGACCTACGAGCAGTACTTC. It is translated as CATQGSGTYEQYF.

V gene TRBV9 combines with J gene TRBJ2-2; 11 bases align to TRBD1. The CDR3 loop spans 17 amino acids. Looked up from germline, CDR1 is SGDLS and CDR2 is YYNGEE. Trimming removed 4 bases from V and 4 bases from J; junction bases left unmatched: 9. CDR3 bases: TGTGCCAGCAGCCTTAAGGGCGGGACAGGGGGCACCGGGGAGCTGTTTTTT. Protein product: CASSLKGGTGGTGELFF.